The entry that follows covers one T cell receptor (beta chain) sequence. The repertoire was sequenced with immunoSEQ multiplex PCR; TCRdb's copy has only in-frame clones and lacks some. The repertoire holds around 300,000 clones, 85% to 90% seen once, with around 0.97% in the top ten. The data are from a study of blood T cell repertoires in COVID-19. V dropped 1 base and J dropped 4; count of bases not matched to a gene: 5. CDR3 length: 17 amino acids. The germline V gene encodes CDR1 SGHTA and CDR2 FQGNSA. The source is a woman aged 40 to 50 with COVID-19, enrolled during active disease. Sequencing used peripheral blood. The rearrangement links TRBV7-2 to TRBJ2-1; 12 positions match TRBD2. CDR3 coding DNA: TGTGCCAGCAGCTTAGGAAGGACTAGCGGGGCTTACAATGAGCAGTTCTTC. Encoded protein: CASSLGRTSGAYNEQFF.